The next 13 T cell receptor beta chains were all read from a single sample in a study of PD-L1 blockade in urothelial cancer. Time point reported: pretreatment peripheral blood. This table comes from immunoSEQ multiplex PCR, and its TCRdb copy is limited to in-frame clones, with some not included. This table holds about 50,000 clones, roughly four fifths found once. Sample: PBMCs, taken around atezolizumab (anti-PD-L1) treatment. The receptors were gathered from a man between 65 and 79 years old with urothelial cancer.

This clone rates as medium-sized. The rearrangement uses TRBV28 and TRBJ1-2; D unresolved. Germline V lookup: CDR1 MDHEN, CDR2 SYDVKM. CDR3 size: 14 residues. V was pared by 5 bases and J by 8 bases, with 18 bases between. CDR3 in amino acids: CASSPSEDSAGYTF. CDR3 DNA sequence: TGTGCCAGCAGTCCCTCCGAGGATTCTGCGGGCTACACCTTC.

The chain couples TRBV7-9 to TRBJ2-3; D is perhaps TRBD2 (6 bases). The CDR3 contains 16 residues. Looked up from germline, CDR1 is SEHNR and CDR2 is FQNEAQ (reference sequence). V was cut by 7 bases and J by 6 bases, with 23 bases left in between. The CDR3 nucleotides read TGTGCCAGCACTCCTAATAGGCTCAGTGGGAGGGATACGCAGTATTTT. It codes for CASTPNRLSGRDTQYF.

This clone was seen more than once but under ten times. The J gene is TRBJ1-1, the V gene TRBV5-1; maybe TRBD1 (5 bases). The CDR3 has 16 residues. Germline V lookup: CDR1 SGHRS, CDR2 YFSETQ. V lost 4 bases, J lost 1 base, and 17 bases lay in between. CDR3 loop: CASSQGGRAGNTEAFF. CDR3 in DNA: TGCGCCAGCAGCCAGGGCGGCAGGGCCGGGAACACTGAAGCTTTCTTT.

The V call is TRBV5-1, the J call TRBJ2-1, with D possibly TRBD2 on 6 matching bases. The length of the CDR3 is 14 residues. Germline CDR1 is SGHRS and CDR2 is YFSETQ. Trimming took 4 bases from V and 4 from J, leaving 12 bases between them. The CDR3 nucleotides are TGCGCCAGCAGCCGGGAGATTGGGTACAATGAGCAGTTCTTC. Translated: CASSREIGYNEQFF.

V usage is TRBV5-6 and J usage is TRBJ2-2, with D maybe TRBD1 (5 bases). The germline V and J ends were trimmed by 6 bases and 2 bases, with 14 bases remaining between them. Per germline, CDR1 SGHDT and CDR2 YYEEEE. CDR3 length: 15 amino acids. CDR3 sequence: CASTPGYDNTGELFF. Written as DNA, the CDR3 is TGTGCCAGCACACCAGGGTACGATAACACCGGGGAGCTGTTTTTT.

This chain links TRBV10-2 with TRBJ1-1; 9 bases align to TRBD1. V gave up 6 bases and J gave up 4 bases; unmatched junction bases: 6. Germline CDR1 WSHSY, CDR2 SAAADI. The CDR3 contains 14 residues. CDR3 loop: CASSNRGPPTEAFF. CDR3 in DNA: TGCGCCAGCAGCAACAGGGGGCCGCCCACTGAAGCTTTCTTT.

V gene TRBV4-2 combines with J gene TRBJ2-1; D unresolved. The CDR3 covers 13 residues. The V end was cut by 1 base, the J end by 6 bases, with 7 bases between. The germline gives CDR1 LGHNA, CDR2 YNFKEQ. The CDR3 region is CASSQVAANEQFF. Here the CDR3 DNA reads TGTGCCAGCAGCCAAGTCGCGGCCAATGAGCAGTTCTTC.

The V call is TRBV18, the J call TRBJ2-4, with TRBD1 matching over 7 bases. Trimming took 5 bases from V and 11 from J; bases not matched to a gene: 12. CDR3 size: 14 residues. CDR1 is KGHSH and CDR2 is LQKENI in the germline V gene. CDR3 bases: TGTGCCAGCTCAATCGACAGGGTCGGTGGGTTTCAGTACTTC. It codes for CASSIDRVGGFQYF.

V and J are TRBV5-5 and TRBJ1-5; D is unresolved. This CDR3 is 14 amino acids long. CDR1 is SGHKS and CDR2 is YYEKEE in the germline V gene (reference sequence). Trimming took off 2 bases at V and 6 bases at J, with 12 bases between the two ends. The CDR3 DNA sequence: TGTGCCAGCAGCTTAGATTCTAGTGGTCAGCCCCAGCATTTT. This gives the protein CASSLDSSGQPQHF.

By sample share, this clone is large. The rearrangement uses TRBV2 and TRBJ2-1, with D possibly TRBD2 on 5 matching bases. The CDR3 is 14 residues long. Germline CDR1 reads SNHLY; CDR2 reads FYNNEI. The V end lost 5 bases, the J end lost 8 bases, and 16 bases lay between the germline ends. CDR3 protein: CASSSGYDGDEQFF. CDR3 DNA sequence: TGTGCCAGCAGTTCCGGGTACGACGGGGATGAGCAGTTCTTC.

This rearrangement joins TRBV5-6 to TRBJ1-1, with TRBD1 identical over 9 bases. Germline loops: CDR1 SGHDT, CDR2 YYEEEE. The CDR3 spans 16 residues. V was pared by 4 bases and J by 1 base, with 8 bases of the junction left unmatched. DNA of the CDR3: TGTGCCAGCAGCCCCGACAGGGGGAGAAGGAACACTGAAGCTTTCTTT. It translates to CASSPDRGRRNTEAFF.

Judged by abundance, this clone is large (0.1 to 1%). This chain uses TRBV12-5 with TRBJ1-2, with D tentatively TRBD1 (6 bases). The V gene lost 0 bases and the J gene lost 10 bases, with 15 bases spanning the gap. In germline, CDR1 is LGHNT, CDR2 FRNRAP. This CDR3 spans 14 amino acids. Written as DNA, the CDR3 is TGTGCTAGTGGTTTGGTAGGTACAGGGCGGTTCTACACCTTC. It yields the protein CASGLVGTGRFYTF.

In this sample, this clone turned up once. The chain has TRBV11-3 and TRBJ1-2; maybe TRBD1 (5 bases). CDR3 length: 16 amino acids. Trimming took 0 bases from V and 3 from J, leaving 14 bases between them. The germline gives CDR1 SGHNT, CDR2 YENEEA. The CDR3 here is CASSLDWQGKDYGYTF. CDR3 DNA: TGTGCCAGCAGCTTAGATTGGCAGGGTAAGGACTATGGCTACACCTTC.